The clone carrying this T cell receptor (beta chain) showed up just a few times. The data originate from a study of sequential checkpoint blockade in melanoma. Background on the study: Each arm's sequence ended with maintenance nivolumab.

Treatment in this sample: randomized to nivolumab then ipilimumab (arm A) or the reverse (arm B). CDR3 length: 13 residues. Germline assignment: CDR1 LGHNT and CDR2 FRNRAP. Using immunoSEQ multiplex PCR, the repertoire was profiled, and TCRdb retains in-frame clones only, with some absent. Among 4,000 to 5,000 clones listed, 24% were seen once. The chain links TRBV12-5 to TRBJ2-7; D remains ambiguous. Here the sequenced sample was tumor tissue (inferred from file names), taken from a patient given nivolumab and ipilimumab in sequence. The TCR originated in a human donor with melanoma. The CDR3 here is CASTRTTGYEQYF. DNA for the CDR3: TGTGCCAGCACCCGAACTACCGGCTACGAGCAGTACTTC. The entire variable domain, with the rest obtained from reference TRBV12-5 and TRBJ2-7, is as follows: DARVTQTPRHKVTEMGQEVTMRCQPILGHNTVFWYRQTMMQGLELLAYFRNRAPLDDSGMPKDRFSAEMPDATLATLKIQPSEPRDSAVYFCASTRTTGYEQYFGPGTRLTVT.